The 30 T cell receptor beta chains below all came from one sample that was sequenced in a study of immune evolution from preneoplasia to lung adenocarcinoma. Here immunoSEQ multiplex PCR was the method, and the copy in TCRdb shows in-frame clones only, minus some. The table includes about 3,900 clones, 60% to 85% detected once. Sequencing was performed on FFPE minimally invasive lung adenocarcinoma tissue. The source of these receptors is a person between 65 and 80 years old with lung adenocarcinoma.

This clone was detected once. The V and J genes are TRBV11-2 and TRBJ2-2, with D possibly TRBD1 on 6 matching bases. This CDR3 comprises 16 residues. V lost 6 bases, J lost 5 bases, and 19 bases lay in between. Germline V lookup: CDR1 SGHAT, CDR2 FQNNGV. The CDR3 nucleotides read TGTGCCAGCAGGGCTATGGAGGACCAGGGGACCGGGGAGCTGTTTTTT. It yields the protein CASRAMEDQGTGELFF. The complete variable domain, with remaining parts taken from reference TRBV11-2 and TRBJ2-2, reads EAGVAQSPRYKIIEKRQSVAFWCNPISGHATLYWYQQILGQGPKLLIQFQNNGVVDDSQLPKDRFSAERLKGVDSTLKIQPAKLEDSAVYLCASRAMEDQGTGELFFGEGSRLTVL.

The sample holds a few counts of this clone. The rearrangement uses TRBV11-2 and TRBJ1-5; 9 bases line up with TRBD1. V shed 1 base, J shed 4 bases, and the junction held 2 bases outside the gene matches. CDR3 size: 15 residues. In germline, CDR1 is SGHAT, CDR2 FQNNGV. CDR3 sequence reads: CASSLGDRDNQPQHF. The CDR3 DNA is TGTGCCAGCAGCTTAGGGGACAGGGATAATCAGCCCCAGCATTTT. The variable domain in full, completed from reference TRBV11-2 and TRBJ1-5, reads EAGVAQSPRYKIIEKRQSVAFWCNPISGHATLYWYQQILGQGPKLLIQFQNNGVVDDSQLPKDRFSAERLKGVDSTLKIQPAKLEDSAVYLCASSLGDRDNQPQHFGDGTRLSIL.

The table lists this clone with a few counts. The genes are TRBV2 and TRBJ2-2, with a weak D call TRBD1 (6 bases). CDR1 is SNHLY and CDR2 is FYNNEI in the germline V gene. V gave up 1 base and J gave up 6 bases, with 12 bases separating them. This CDR3 region has 15 residues. As DNA, the CDR3 is TGTGCCAGCAGTGAAGGTGGGGGCGCCTCCGGGGAGCTGTTTTTT. It is translated as CASSEGGGASGELFF. The full variable domain, its missing parts supplied by reference TRBV2 and TRBJ2-2, is EPEVTQTPSHQVTQMGQEVILRCVPISNHLYFYWYRQILGQKVEFLVSFYNNEISEKSEIFDDQFSVERPDGSNFTLKIRSTKLEDSAMYFCASSEGGGASGELFFGEGSRLTVL.

This clone has only a few counts. The J gene is TRBJ2-1, the V gene TRBV14; D is ambiguous. This CDR3 is 14 amino acids long. CDR1 SGHDN and CDR2 FVKESK come from the germline V gene. V lost 4 bases and J 5 bases, leaving 12 bases between the germline ends. CDR3 loop: CASSLKKANNEQFF. In DNA form, the CDR3 reads TGTGCCAGCAGCCTCAAGAAGGCGAACAATGAGCAGTTCTTC.

The chain carries TRBV28 and TRBJ1-2; 11 bases agree with TRBD1. The ends lost 9 bases at V and 8 bases at J; junction bases unmatched: 8. Germline CDR1 reads MDHEN; CDR2 reads SYDVKM. The CDR3 covers 13 residues. The CDR3 loop reads CASARGDRGGYTF. The CDR3 DNA follows: TGTGCCAGTGCCCGTGGGGACAGGGGGGGCTACACCTTC.

This chain joins TRBV5-1 and TRBJ1-2; 7 bases align to TRBD1. Trimming at V came to 5 bases and at J to 2 bases, leaving 9 bases not matched to a gene. This CDR3 region has 15 residues. The germline V gene has CDR1 SGHRS and CDR2 YFSETQ. CDR3 sequence: CASRRGQTGNYGYTF. CDR3 bases: TGCGCCAGCAGGAGGGGGCAGACAGGGAACTATGGCTACACCTTC. Full variable domain (remainder filled in from reference TRBV5-1 and TRBJ1-2): KAGVTQTPRYLIKTRGQQVTLSCSPISGHRSVSWYQQTPGQGLQFLFEYFSETQRNKGNFPGRFSGRQFSNSRSEMNVSTLELGDSALYLCASRRGQTGNYGYTFGSGTRLTVV.

This sequence joins TRBV11-2 and TRBJ1-1, with no clear D. V lost 0 bases to trimming and J lost 10 bases, with 15 bases between them. This CDR3 comprises 14 residues. Germline V gene sequence: CDR1 SGHAT, CDR2 FQNNGV. CDR3 sequence (DNA): TGTGCCAGCAGCTTAGAGGACCCCTTGAGTCGAGCTTTCTTT. Amino acids: CASSLEDPLSRAFF.

The chain recombines TRBV30 with TRBJ2-1, with 8 bases matching TRBD2. The V gene end was trimmed by 0 bases and the J gene end by 8 bases; junction bases not matched to a gene: 9. This CDR3 has 15 amino acids. CDR1 and CDR2 from the germline V gene are GTSNPN and SVGIG (reference sequence). Here the CDR3 DNA reads TGTGCCTGGAGTGTAGGTGCGGGAGGTAGCGATGAGCAGTTCTTC. It is translated as CAWSVGAGGSDEQFF.

This clone occurred once. The V gene is TRBV7-8, the J gene TRBJ2-1; 9 positions match TRBD2. CDR3 length: 15 residues. The V gene end was trimmed by 4 bases and the J gene end by 7 bases; junction bases not matched to a gene: 8. Germline CDR1 is SGHVS and CDR2 is FQNEAQ. CDR3 DNA: TGTGCCAGCAGCTCTAGCGGGATAGTGGTTAATGAGCAGTTCTTC. Its translation is CASSSSGIVVNEQFF. Variable domain in full (rest from reference TRBV7-8 and TRBJ2-1): GAGVSQSPRYKVAKRGQDVALRCDPISGHVSLFWYQQALGQGPEFLTYFQNEAQLDKSGLPSDRFFAERPEGSVSTLKIQRTQQEDSAVYLCASSSSGIVVNEQFFGPGTRLTVL.

The V gene is TRBV5-6, the J gene TRBJ2-1, with 11 bases lining up with TRBD2. Germline CDR1 SGHDT, CDR2 YYEEEE. CDR3 size: 17 residues. V was pared by 0 bases and J by 8 bases, with 10 bases of the junction left unmatched. The CDR3 sequence: CASSLARVTSGDHEQFF. In DNA form, the CDR3 reads TGTGCCAGCAGCTTGGCCAGGGTGACTAGCGGGGATCATGAGCAGTTCTTC.

This clone was detected only a few times. The chain is built from TRBV27 and TRBJ1-2; tentatively, D is TRBD1 (6 bases). This CDR3 contains 13 residues. The ends were cut back, 5 bases at V and 6 bases at J, with 13 bases in the middle. CDR1 is MNHEY, CDR2 SMNVEV, per germline (reference sequence). In DNA, the CDR3 is TGTGCCAGCAGTCTAACCCGGACAGATGGCTACACCTTC. It codes for CASSLTRTDGYTF.

The CDR3 sequence: CASSYGTGFNEQYF. As DNA, the CDR3 is TGTGCCAGCAGTTACGGGACAGGGTTTAACGAGCAGTACTTC. V and J are TRBV27 and TRBJ2-7; 9 nucleotides line up with TRBD1. The germline V gene encodes CDR1 MNHEY and CDR2 SMNVEV (reference sequence). This CDR3 is 14 amino acids long. V lost 4 bases, J lost 5 bases, and 6 bases stayed unmatched.

The chain has TRBV30 and TRBJ1-2; 12 bases line up with TRBD1. CDR3 length: 14 amino acids. V lost 5 bases, J lost 8 bases, and 9 bases stayed unmatched. Germline V gene sequence: CDR1 GTSNPN, CDR2 SVGIG (reference sequence). CDR3 loop: CAWAPGQGAEGYTF. CDR3 coding DNA: TGTGCCTGGGCCCCGGGACAGGGGGCGGAAGGCTACACCTTC.

V gene TRBV7-9 combines with J gene TRBJ2-7; 12 bases fit TRBD2. This CDR3 has 13 residues. V was pared by 11 bases and J by 5 bases, with 7 bases of the junction left unmatched. Germline V lookup: CDR1 SEHNR, CDR2 FQNEAQ (reference sequence). CDR3 protein: CAVRTSGTDEQYF. The CDR3 DNA follows: TGTGCCGTCAGGACTAGCGGGACAGACGAGCAGTACTTC.

The chain carries TRBV5-5 and TRBJ2-7; TRBD1 aligns across 7 bases. Trimming removed 6 bases from V and 2 bases from J; junction bases left unmatched: 8. The CDR3 spans 14 residues. Germline CDR1 and CDR2: SGHKS and YYEKEE (reference sequence). The CDR3 is CASKLTGVAYEQYF. The DNA for the CDR3 is TGTGCCAGCAAACTCACAGGGGTCGCCTACGAGCAGTACTTC.

This sequence joins TRBV28 and TRBJ1-5; D perhaps matches TRBD1 (6 bases). Trimming left V 2 bases short and J 3 bases short, with 17 bases between. Germline assignment: CDR1 MDHEN and CDR2 SYDVKM. This CDR3 comprises 17 residues. In DNA, the CDR3 is TGTGCCAGCAGTTTAGGGGCTGGGGGGCGCAACAATCAGCCCCAGCATTTT. Translated: CASSLGAGGRNNQPQHF.

The table lists this clone with a count of one. V is TRBV11-2 and J is TRBJ1-1; perhaps TRBD1 as D (5 bases). CDR1 is SGHAT and CDR2 is FQNNGV in the germline V gene. The V end lost 1 base, the J end lost 0 bases, and 12 bases lay between the germline ends. The CDR3 is 16 residues long. The chain's CDR3 is CASSLGGGVMNTEAFF. CDR3 nucleotides: TGTGCCAGCAGCTTAGGGGGAGGGGTCATGAACACTGAAGCTTTCTTT.

This chain connects TRBV7-6 to TRBJ2-3, with 9 bases aligning to TRBD2. Germline CDR1 SGHVS, CDR2 FNYEAQ. CDR3 length: 19 amino acids. The junction had 14 bases not matched to a gene; V was cut back by 2 bases and J by 2 bases. The CDR3 reads CASSLRVAGALGTTDTQYF. The CDR3 DNA sequence: TGTGCCAGCAGCTTAAGAGTAGCGGGAGCTTTGGGTACCACAGATACGCAGTATTTT.

The gene calls are TRBV7-2 and TRBJ2-7, with D hard to call. This CDR3 is 15 amino acids long. The ends were cut back, 1 base at V and 3 bases at J, with 13 bases in the middle. Germline V gene data show CDR1 as SGHTA and CDR2 as FQGNSA. CDR3 in amino acids: CASSLGADIYYEQYF. The DNA for the CDR3 is TGTGCCAGCAGCTTAGGTGCTGACATATACTACGAGCAGTACTTC.

The chain couples TRBV30 to TRBJ2-1, with 13 bases aligning to TRBD2. Per the germline V gene, CDR1 is GTSNPN and CDR2 is SVGIG (reference sequence). The CDR3 covers 13 residues. With V trimmed by 7 bases and J by 6 bases, 3 bases remained unmatched. CDR3 sequence reads: CAFTSGRANEQFF. CDR3 sequence (DNA): TGTGCCTTCACTAGCGGGAGGGCCAATGAGCAGTTCTTC.

The CDR3 sequence is CRAGTQYF. The CDR3 nucleotides are TGCAGGGCCGGGACCCAGTACTTC. This chain connects TRBV20-1 to TRBJ2-5; no firm D call. Per germline, CDR1 DFQATT and CDR2 SNEGSKA (reference sequence). The CDR3 is made up of 8 amino acids.

The chain carries TRBV19 and TRBJ1-5; D not resolved. V was shortened by 2 bases and J by 5 bases, with 10 bases between the two germline ends. This CDR3 is built from 14 residues. Germline values: CDR1 LNHDA, CDR2 SQIVND (reference sequence). The CDR3 sequence is CASSISGRDQPQHF. CDR3 sequence (DNA): TGTGCCAGTAGTATATCTGGTCGCGATCAGCCCCAGCATTTT.

V gene TRBV10-3 combines with J gene TRBJ1-2; 7 bases are a match to TRBD1. With 11 bases clipped from V and 4 bases from J, the junction kept 7 bases outside the gene matches. This CDR3 region has 12 residues. Germline CDR1 reads ENHRY; CDR2 reads SYGVKD. CDR3 in amino acids: CASRGVVYGYTF. The CDR3 region has the DNA TGTGCCTCCAGGGGGGTAGTCTATGGCTACACCTTC.

The gene calls are TRBV2 and TRBJ1-2; TRBD1 is a possible D gene (6 bases). The CDR3 totals 14 residues. V gave up 4 bases and J gave up 5 bases, with 14 bases separating them. Per germline, CDR1 SNHLY and CDR2 FYNNEI. In DNA, the CDR3 is TGTGCCAGCAGTGTAGGCAGGGGAGAGTATGGCTACACCTTC. It translates to CASSVGRGEYGYTF. Complete variable domain (other parts from reference TRBV2 and TRBJ1-2): EPEVTQTPSHQVTQMGQEVILRCVPISNHLYFYWYRQILGQKVEFLVSFYNNEISEKSEIFDDQFSVERPDGSNFTLKIRSTKLEDSAMYFCASSVGRGEYGYTFGSGTRLTVV.

The V gene is TRBV6-5, the J gene TRBJ2-2; D call uncertain. Germline CDR1 MNHEY, CDR2 SVGAGI. The CDR3 consists of 13 residues. The V end was cut by 6 bases, the J end by 5 bases, with 10 bases between. CDR3 bases: TGTGCCAGCAGACCTGTCCGGACCGGGGAGCTGTTTTTT. It translates to CASRPVRTGELFF.

The J gene is TRBJ2-7, the V gene TRBV15; the D gene is possibly TRBD2 (6 bases). This CDR3 contains 15 residues. V was trimmed by 1 base and J by 2 bases, leaving 12 bases between them. Germline V gene sequence: CDR1 LNHNV, CDR2 YYDKDF (reference sequence). The CDR3 DNA is TGTGCCACCAGCAGAGTGCGACTAGACGCCTACGAGCAGTACTTC. It encodes CATSRVRLDAYEQYF.

The V gene is TRBV27, the J gene TRBJ2-7, with D unclear. V lost 5 bases and J lost 4, with 18 bases in between. CDR1 MNHEY and CDR2 SMNVEV come from the germline V gene (reference sequence). The CDR3 spans 15 residues. CDR3 in amino acids: CASSRDTWGIYEQYF. CDR3 bases: TGTGCCAGCAGTCGAGATACTTGGGGTATTTACGAGCAGTACTTC.

This clone was seen only once. V gene TRBV5-4 combines with J gene TRBJ1-2, with D possibly TRBD1 on 6 matching bases. This CDR3 comprises 16 residues. V was pared by 4 bases and J by 4 bases, with 20 bases between. Germline CDR1 reads SGHNT; CDR2 reads YYREEE (reference sequence). CDR3 coding DNA: TGTGCCAGCAGCCCTGTGGGGGACATGGAGCTCTATGGCTACACCTTC. It encodes CASSPVGDMELYGYTF.

This chain uses TRBV11-2 with TRBJ2-5, with a tentative D call TRBD2 (6 bases). The CDR3 runs to 16 residues. Trimming removed 5 bases at V and 1 base at J, with 17 bases between. Germline lookup yields CDR1 SGHAT and CDR2 FQNNGV. CDR3 amino acids: CASSPPGLATQETQYF. The CDR3 nucleotides read TGTGCCAGCAGCCCCCCCGGGCTAGCGACCCAAGAGACCCAGTACTTC.

The V call is TRBV11-2, the J call TRBJ1-1; a weak D match, TRBD1 (5 bases). The CDR3 spans 14 residues. V shed 3 bases and J shed 5 bases, with 13 bases lying between them. The germline gives CDR1 SGHAT, CDR2 FQNNGV. This CDR3 is CASSFSGRVTEAFF. In DNA, the CDR3 is TGTGCCAGCAGCTTCTCAGGGAGGGTGACTGAAGCTTTCTTT.